A single sample is the source of the 10 T cell receptor delta chains below, sequenced in a study of Vδ1+ human thymocytes. Broader study findings: Thymic TRG and TRD repertoires appeared highly polyclonal, with Gaussian CDR3 length distributions.

Sequences come from RNA converted to cDNA by reverse transcription. The CDR3 regions were amplified by multiplex PCR from V-gene primers to a constant-region primer. TCRdb reran clone calling via CATT on the multiplex PCR reads. Here the sample spans about 25,000 delta-chain clones, roughly 6.7% being singletons. These receptors are not linked to any known antigen. Sample: Vdelta1+ gamma-delta thymocytes from the thymus. Subset indicated: FACS-sorted CD3+ TCRalphabeta- TCRVdelta1+ TCRVdelta2- thymocytes. Receptors were obtained from a girl younger than two who had congenital heart surgery.

The genes are TRDV1 and TRDJ1, with 12 bases fitting TRDD3. Germline trimming cut 2 bases from V and 3 bases from J; bases unmatched to any gene: 16. In germline, CDR1 is TSWWSYY, CDR2 QGS. This CDR3 spans 20 amino acids. For the CDR3, the DNA is TGTGCTCTTGGGGAAATACGTACTACTGGGGGATACATAGATTCCGATAAACTCATCTTT. Translating gives CALGEIRTTGGYIDSDKLIF.

This clone was seen a few times. The gene calls are TRDV1 and TRDJ1; TRDD3 might be the D (6 bases). There are 18 residues in the CDR3. Deletions cut 1 base from V and 2 bases from J, with 20 bases between. From germline, CDR1 is TSWWSYY and CDR2 QGS. The CDR3: CALGEPLLGGEPTDKLIF. CDR3 bases: TGTGCTCTTGGGGAACCCCTACTGGGTGGAGAACCAACCGATAAACTCATCTTT.

This clone was observed a few times. The chain combines TRDV1 with TRDJ1, with 7 bases matching TRDD3. Per the germline V gene, CDR1 is TSWWSYY and CDR2 is QGS. The CDR3 spans 17 residues. Trimming removed 0 bases from V and 4 bases from J; junction bases left unmatched: 11. In DNA, the CDR3 is TGTGCTCTTGGGGAACTCTTCGTCAGGGGATATGGCGATAAACTCATCTTT. This encodes CALGELFVRGYGDKLIF.

This rearrangement joins TRDV1 to TRDJ1; 12 nucleotides agree with TRDD3. Germline assignment: CDR1 TSWWSYY and CDR2 QGS. The CDR3 totals 22 residues. J gave up 0 bases and V 0 bases, and 17 bases lay outside the gene matches. The CDR3, as DNA: TGTGCTCTTGGGGAACTACCGTACTGGGGGATACAAGACAAAGCATACACCGATAAACTCATCTTT. This codes for CALGELPYWGIQDKAYTDKLIF.

The chain uses TRDV1 and TRDJ1; 7 bases line up with TRDD3. Germline V gene sequence: CDR1 TSWWSYY, CDR2 QGS. The CDR3 covers 17 residues. Germline trimming cut 1 base from V and 0 bases from J; bases unmatched to any gene: 8. CDR3 residues: CALGEHGWGTYTDKLIF. Here the CDR3 DNA reads TGTGCTCTTGGGGAACATGGGTGGGGGACTTACACCGATAAACTCATCTTT.

By share of the sample, this clone is medium-sized (0.01 to 0.1%). The rearrangement uses TRDV2 and TRDJ1; possibly TRDD3 for D (6 bases). Looked up from germline, CDR1 is GEAIGNYY and CDR2 is EKD. CDR3 length equals 15 residues. V lost 7 bases to trimming and J lost 6 bases, with 23 bases between them. The CDR3: CAWGLWGPRPYKLIF. The CDR3 DNA follows: TGTGCCTGGGGATTATGGGGGCCCCGCCCCTATAAACTCATCTTT.

The J gene is TRDJ1, the V gene TRDV1; TRDD3 matches at 13 bases. Germline CDR1 TSWWSYY, CDR2 QGS. With 4 bases clipped from V and 3 bases from J, the junction kept 17 bases outside the gene matches. This CDR3 spans 20 amino acids. CDR3 bases: TGTGCTCTTGGGGGTCCCAGTTATATACTGGGGGATACGCAGGCCGATAAACTCATCTTT. It specifies CALGGPSYILGDTQADKLIF.

This clone has only a few counts. The V call is TRDV1, the J call TRDJ1, with 8 bases identical to TRDD3. V lost 3 bases and J lost 7; bases outside the gene matches: 13. Germline V lookup: CDR1 TSWWSYY, CDR2 QGS. The CDR3 length is 16 residues. The CDR3 DNA reads as TGTGCTCTTGGGGATTCTCAGCTGGGGATACTCGTTAAACTCATCTTT. This translates into CALGDSQLGILVKLIF.

The V gene lacks a call, and TRDJ1 is the J gene. This CDR3 spans 16 amino acids. The CDR3 is CALGEPREGGRDKLIF. The CDR3 coding sequence is TGTGCTCTTGGGGAACCCCGCGAAGGGGGACGCGATAAACTCATCTTT.

The V and J genes are TRDV1 and TRDJ1; D perhaps matches TRDD3 (5 bases). The CDR3 sequence is 20 residues long. V was shortened by 1 base and J by 0 bases, with 24 bases between the two germline ends. Per germline, CDR1 TSWWSYY and CDR2 QGS. The CDR3 loop reads CALGEPYPGAKGVNTDKLIF. CDR3 nucleotide sequence: TGTGCTCTTGGGGAACCGTACCCCGGGGCAAAGGGGGTCAACACCGATAAACTCATCTTT.